One and the same sample provided the 21 T cell receptor beta chains below, sequenced in a study of T cell repertoires in cytomegalovirus infection. TCRdb ran MiXCR on the reads and lists one entry per CDR3 protein. The sample holds about 740,000 distinct CDR3 sequences, around a third seen once. These receptors are not linked to any known antigen. The input for sequencing was cultured PBMCs, taken from culture after CMV antigen stimulation. Source of these receptors: a human donor in good health (CMV status not recorded). Some clones in this sample may be carry-over from other donors' samples.

This clonotype came up many times. The gene calls are TRBV7-2 and TRBJ2-7, with D perhaps given as TRBD1 or TRBD2 (6 bases each). Germline CDR1 SGHTA, CDR2 FQGNSA. The V end lost 6 bases, the J end lost 3 bases, and 15 bases lay between the germline ends. This CDR3 comprises 14 residues. CDR3 in amino acids: CASSFGGGDYEQYF. The DNA for the CDR3 is TGTGCCAGCAGTTTTGGAGGGGGTGACTACGAGCAGTACTTC.

The chain links TRBV2 to TRBJ1-1, with D uncertain. V was shortened by 7 bases and J by 4 bases, with 10 bases between the two germline ends. The length of the CDR3 is 12 residues. Germline loops: CDR1 SNHLY, CDR2 FYNNEI. The CDR3 spells CASNPDSTEAFF. CDR3 in DNA: TGTGCCAGCAATCCAGACTCCACTGAAGCTTTCTTT.

J is TRBJ2-7 and V is TRBV11-2; no definite D call. From germline, CDR1 is SGHAT and CDR2 FQNNGV. The V and J ends lost 5 bases and 4 bases respectively, with 9 bases between them. The CDR3 totals 12 residues. The CDR3 spells CASSQSKYEQYF. In nucleotides, the CDR3 is TGTGCCAGCAGCCAATCCAAGTACGAGCAGTACTTC.

This clonotype has a count of ten or more. This sequence joins TRBV7-6 and TRBJ2-6; TRBD1 aligns across 8 bases. CDR3 size: 15 residues. The trim removed 8 bases at V and 0 bases at J, leaving 3 bases unmatched. Germline V gene data show CDR1 as SGHVS and CDR2 as FNYEAQ. CDR3 DNA sequence: TGTGCCAGCTCGACAGGGGCCTCTGGGGCCAACGTCCTGACTTTC. As protein: CASSTGASGANVLTF. The whole variable domain, remainder taken from reference TRBV7-6 and TRBJ2-6, is GAGVSQSPRYKVTKRGQDVALRCDPISGHVSLYWYRQALGQGPEFLTYFNYEAQQDKSGLPNDRFSAERPEGSISTLTIQRTEQRDSAMYRCASSTGASGANVLTFGAGSRLTVL.

The V and J genes are TRBV27 and TRBJ2-7; the match to TRBD2 covers 11 bases. The CDR3 is made up of 15 amino acids. Germline V lookup: CDR1 MNHEY, CDR2 SMNVEV (reference sequence). The V and J ends lost 4 bases and 4 bases, in that order; junction bases with no gene match: 6. As DNA, the CDR3 is TGTGCCAGCAGTTGGCTAGCGGGAGGATCGTACGAGCAGTACTTC. This encodes CASSWLAGGSYEQYF.

The rearrangement joins TRBV20-1 to TRBJ1-5, with D tentatively TRBD1 (5 bases). The CDR3 spans 14 residues. Germline values: CDR1 DFQATT, CDR2 SNEGSKA (reference sequence). Trimming removed 3 bases from V and 2 bases from J, with 11 bases in between. The CDR3 DNA reads as TGCAGTGCTAGGAGATGGGGGGGCAATCAGCCCCAGCATTTT. It codes for CSARRWGGNQPQHF.

In its sample, this clonotype was seen many times. The chain is built from TRBV28 and TRBJ2-1, with 13 bases matching TRBD2. Germline values: CDR1 MDHEN, CDR2 SYDVKM. Unmatched junction bases numbered 9, after V lost 7 bases and J lost 3 bases. This CDR3 comprises 17 residues. In nucleotides, the CDR3 is TGTGCCAGCAAACTAGCGGGGGGGAGATTTATCTACAATGAGCAGTTCTTC. Encoded protein: CASKLAGGRFIYNEQFF.

This clonotype was observed a handful of times. The rearrangement uses TRBV7-2 and TRBJ2-5; D gene uncertain. Germline values: CDR1 SGHTA, CDR2 FQGNSA. This CDR3 has 12 amino acids. Trimming took 2 bases from V and 7 from J, leaving 8 bases between them. Written as DNA, the CDR3 is TGTGCCAGCAGCTTACTGAGAGCGACCCAGTACTTC. Its translation: CASSLLRATQYF.

This chain connects TRBV27 to TRBJ2-1, with 9 positions matching TRBD2. CDR1 and CDR2 from the germline V gene are MNHEY and SMNVEV (reference sequence). The CDR3 runs 16 residues. With 4 bases clipped from V and 9 bases from J, the junction kept 13 bases outside the gene matches. In nucleotides, the CDR3 is TGTGCCAGCAGTTGGCGGCTGACTAGCGGTAAAGGTGAGCAGTTCTTC. Its translation: CASSWRLTSGKGEQFF.

The chain couples TRBV11-2 to TRBJ1-4; D possibly corresponds to TRBD1 (5 bases). V lost 3 bases, J lost 5 bases, and 10 bases lay in between. This CDR3 has 14 amino acids. CDR1 is SGHAT and CDR2 is FQNNGV in the germline V gene. The CDR3 DNA reads as TGTGCCAGCAGCTTTGGGGCTTTCAATGAAAAACTGTTTTTT. Amino acid sequence: CASSFGAFNEKLFF.

The CDR3 loop reads CASTVDHYNEQFF. CDR3 nucleotide sequence: TGTGCCAGCACCGTGGACCACTACAATGAGCAGTTCTTC. This chain connects TRBV6-2 or TRBV6-3 to TRBJ2-1; D is ambiguous. CDR1 MNHEY and CDR2 SVGEGT come from the germline V gene. V shed 7 bases and J shed 3 bases, with 10 bases lying between them. This CDR3 has 13 residues.

At least ten counts were recorded for this clonotype. The chain has TRBV12-3 or TRBV12-4 and TRBJ2-5, with 9 bases that match TRBD2. CDR3 size: 15 residues. V shed 7 bases, J shed 2 bases, and the junction held 8 bases outside the gene matches. CDR3 region: CASNKATSGQETQYF. The CDR3 DNA sequence: TGTGCCAGCAACAAAGCGACTAGCGGACAAGAGACCCAGTACTTC.

The rearrangement uses TRBV15 and TRBJ2-3, with D tentatively TRBD1 or TRBD2 (5 bases each). Germline CDR1 reads LNHNV; CDR2 reads YYDKDF (reference sequence). Trimming left V 8 bases short and J 0 bases short, with 12 bases between. The CDR3 is 14 residues long. CDR3 protein: CATAQGESTDTQYF. The CDR3 DNA reads as TGTGCCACCGCGCAGGGAGAGAGCACAGATACGCAGTATTTT.

This clonotype was picked up a small number of times. The chain is built from TRBV7-9 and TRBJ1-4, with a weak D call TRBD1 (5 bases). The length of the CDR3 is 15 residues. Trimming took 5 bases from V and 4 from J, leaving 14 bases between them. Looked up from germline, CDR1 is SEHNR and CDR2 is FQNEAQ (reference sequence). Here the CDR3 reads CASSPRGAGNEKLFF. As DNA, the CDR3 is TGTGCCAGCAGCCCGAGGGGCGCGGGTAATGAAAAACTGTTTTTT.

In this sample, this clonotype turned up a few times. The V and J genes are TRBV3-1 and TRBJ2-5; D is uncertain. CDR3 length equals 13 residues. V was cut by 0 bases and J by 6 bases, with 8 bases left in between. CDR1 is LGHDT and CDR2 is YNNKEL in the germline V gene (reference sequence). The CDR3 here is CASSQDTAQTQYF. The CDR3 DNA is TGTGCCAGCAGCCAAGACACAGCCCAGACCCAGTACTTC.

V and J are TRBV7-6 and TRBJ2-7; 7 bases align to TRBD2. CDR1 SGHVS and CDR2 FNYEAQ come from the germline V gene. With V trimmed by 5 bases and J by 0 bases, 7 bases remained unmatched. This CDR3 spans 15 amino acids. The CDR3 DNA reads TGTGCCAGCAGCCTGAGCGGGGCTCACTCCTACGAGCAGTACTTC. Translation gives CASSLSGAHSYEQYF.

This sequence joins TRBV6-1 and TRBJ2-1; D gene uncertain. Germline CDR1 and CDR2: MNHNS and SASEGT. The V end was cut by 3 bases, the J end by 2 bases, with 11 bases between. This CDR3 region has 15 residues. In nucleotides, the CDR3 is TGTGCCAGCAGTGAGGACGCGAGTACCTACAATGAGCAGTTCTTC. Protein sequence: CASSEDASTYNEQFF.

This clonotype was counted between two and nine times. The V call is TRBV9, the J call TRBJ2-3, with 13 bases fitting TRBD2. This CDR3 has 17 amino acids. V was clipped by 4 bases and J by 3 bases; unmatched bases: 8. Germline V CDR1 and CDR2: SGDLS, YYNGEE. The CDR3 loop reads CASSSRTSGSSTDTQYF. The CDR3 region has the DNA TGTGCCAGCAGCTCTAGGACTAGCGGGAGTAGTACAGATACGCAGTATTTT.

This clonotype was observed at least ten times. The rearrangement joins TRBV12-3 or TRBV12-4 to TRBJ1-2, with TRBD1 matching over 7 bases. The length of the CDR3 is 14 residues. With 6 bases clipped from V and 5 bases from J, the junction kept 9 bases outside the gene matches. DNA of the CDR3: TGTGCCAGCAGCCCCGTCCCGGGACAGTATGGCTACACCTTC. The encoded protein is CASSPVPGQYGYTF.

The gene calls are TRBV7-8 and TRBJ1-1; D unclear. The V end lost 1 base, the J end lost 0 bases, and 12 bases lay between the germline ends. Germline-derived CDR1 and CDR2 are SGHVS and FQNEAQ. The CDR3 is made up of 16 amino acids. CDR3 residues: CASSLGRVPLNTEAFF. Written as DNA, the CDR3 is TGTGCCAGCAGCTTAGGAAGGGTACCGTTGAACACTGAAGCTTTCTTT.

This clonotype was counted once. The chain joins TRBV19 to TRBJ2-1; 9 nucleotides agree with TRBD1. CDR1 LNHDA and CDR2 SQIVND come from the germline V gene (reference sequence). Trimming took 0 bases from V and 6 from J; bases not matched to a gene: 6. This CDR3 is 16 amino acids long. CDR3 protein: CASSIDGTGRGNEQFF. As DNA, the CDR3 is TGTGCCAGTAGTATAGATGGGACAGGGAGGGGCAATGAGCAGTTCTTC.